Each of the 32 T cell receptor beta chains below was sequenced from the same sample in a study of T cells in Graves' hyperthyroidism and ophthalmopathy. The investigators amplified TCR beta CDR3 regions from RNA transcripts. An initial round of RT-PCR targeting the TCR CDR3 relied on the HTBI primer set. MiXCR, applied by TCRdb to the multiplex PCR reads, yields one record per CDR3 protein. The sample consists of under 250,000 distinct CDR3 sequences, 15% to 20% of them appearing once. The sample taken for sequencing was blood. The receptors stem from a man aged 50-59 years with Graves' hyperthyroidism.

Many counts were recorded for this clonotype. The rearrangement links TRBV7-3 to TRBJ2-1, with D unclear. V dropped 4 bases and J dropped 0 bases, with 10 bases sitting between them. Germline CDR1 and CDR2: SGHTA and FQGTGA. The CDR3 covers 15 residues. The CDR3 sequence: CASSSGPSSYNEQFF. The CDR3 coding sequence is TGTGCCAGCAGCTCGGGTCCGAGCTCCTACAATGAGCAGTTCTTC.

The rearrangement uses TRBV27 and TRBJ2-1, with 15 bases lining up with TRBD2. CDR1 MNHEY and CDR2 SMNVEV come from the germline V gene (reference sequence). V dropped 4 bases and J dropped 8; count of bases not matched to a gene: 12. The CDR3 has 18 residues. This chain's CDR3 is CASSSLRTSGRASDEQFF. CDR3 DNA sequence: TGTGCCAGCAGTTCACTCCGGACTAGCGGGAGGGCGTCGGATGAGCAGTTCTTC.

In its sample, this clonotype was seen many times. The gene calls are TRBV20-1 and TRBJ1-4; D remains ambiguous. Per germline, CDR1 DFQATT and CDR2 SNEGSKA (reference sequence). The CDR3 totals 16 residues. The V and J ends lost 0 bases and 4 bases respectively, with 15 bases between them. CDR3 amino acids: CSARDLTDDDNEKLFF. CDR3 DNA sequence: TGCAGTGCTAGAGATCTCACGGACGATGATAATGAAAAACTGTTTTTT.

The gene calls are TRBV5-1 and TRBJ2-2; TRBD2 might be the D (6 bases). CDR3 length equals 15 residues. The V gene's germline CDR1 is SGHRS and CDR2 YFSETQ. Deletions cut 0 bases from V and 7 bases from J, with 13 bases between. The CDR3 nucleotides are TGCGCCAGCAGCTTGGCCTTGGGGGGAATCGGGGAGCTGTTTTTT. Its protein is CASSLALGGIGELFF.

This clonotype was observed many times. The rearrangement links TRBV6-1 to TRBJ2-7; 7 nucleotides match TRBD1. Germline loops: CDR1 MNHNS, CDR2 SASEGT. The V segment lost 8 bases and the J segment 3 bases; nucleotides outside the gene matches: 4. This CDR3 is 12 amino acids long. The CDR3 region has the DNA TGTGCCAGCGGGGACAGCGGCTACGAGCAGTACTTC. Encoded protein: CASGDSGYEQYF.

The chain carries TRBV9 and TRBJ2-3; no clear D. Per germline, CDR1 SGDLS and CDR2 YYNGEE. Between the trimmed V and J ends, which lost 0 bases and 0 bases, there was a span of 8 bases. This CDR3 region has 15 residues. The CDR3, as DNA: TGTGCCAGCAGCGTAGGGGTCCGTAGCACAGATACGCAGTATTTT. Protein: CASSVGVRSTDTQYF.

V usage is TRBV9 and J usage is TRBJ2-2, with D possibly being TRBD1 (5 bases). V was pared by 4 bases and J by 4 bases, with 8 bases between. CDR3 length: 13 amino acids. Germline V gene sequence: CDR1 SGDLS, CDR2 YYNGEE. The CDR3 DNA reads TGTGCCAGCAGCCCAACAGGCACCGGGGAGCTGTTTTTT. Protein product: CASSPTGTGELFF. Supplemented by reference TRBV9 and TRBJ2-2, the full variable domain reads DSGVTQTPKHLITATGQRVTLRCSPRSGDLSVYWYQQSLDQGLQFLIQYYNGEERAKGNILERFSAQQFPDLHSELNLSSLELGDSALYFCASSPTGTGELFFGEGSRLTVL.

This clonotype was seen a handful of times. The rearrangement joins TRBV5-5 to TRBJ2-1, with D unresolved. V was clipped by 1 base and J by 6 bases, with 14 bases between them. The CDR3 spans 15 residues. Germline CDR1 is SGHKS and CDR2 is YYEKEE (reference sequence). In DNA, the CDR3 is TGTGCCAGCAGCTTGCAGAAAAAGGGCACCAATGAGCAGTTCTTC. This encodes CASSLQKKGTNEQFF.

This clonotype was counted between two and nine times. Here the CDR3 reads CSAPWGNNPGELFF. The DNA of the CDR3 is TGCAGTGCTCCTTGGGGAAATAACCCCGGGGAGCTGTTTTTT. The rearrangement joins TRBV20-1 to TRBJ2-2; D gene unclear. This CDR3 has 14 residues. V gave up 5 bases and J gave up 6 bases, with 16 bases separating them. Germline assignment: CDR1 DFQATT and CDR2 SNEGSKA (reference sequence).

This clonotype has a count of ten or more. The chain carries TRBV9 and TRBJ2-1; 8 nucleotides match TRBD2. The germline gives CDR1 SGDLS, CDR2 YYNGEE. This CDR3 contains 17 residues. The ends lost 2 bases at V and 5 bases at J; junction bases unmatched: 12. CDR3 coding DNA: TGTGCCAGCAGCGTCGTCGCAGCGGGAGAGTCCGACAATGAGCAGTTCTTC. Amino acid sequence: CASSVVAAGESDNEQFF.

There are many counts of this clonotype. CDR3 in amino acids: CAWRGGRGWNTEAFF. The CDR3 region has the DNA TGTGCCTGGAGGGGGGGGAGGGGATGGAACACTGAAGCTTTCTTT. The rearrangement links TRBV30 to TRBJ1-1; maybe TRBD1 (5 bases). CDR3 length: 15 amino acids. V was cut by 3 bases and J by 1 base, with 15 bases left in between. CDR1 GTSNPN and CDR2 SVGIG come from the germline V gene (reference sequence).

The CDR3 DNA follows: TGTGCCAGCAGTTTTAGACTAGTATCAGATACGCAGTATTTT. Encoded protein: CASSFRLVSDTQYF. V and J are TRBV12-3 or TRBV12-4 and TRBJ2-3, with D perhaps TRBD2 (6 bases). V was shortened by 3 bases and J by 4 bases, with 11 bases between the two germline ends. The CDR3 length is 14 residues.

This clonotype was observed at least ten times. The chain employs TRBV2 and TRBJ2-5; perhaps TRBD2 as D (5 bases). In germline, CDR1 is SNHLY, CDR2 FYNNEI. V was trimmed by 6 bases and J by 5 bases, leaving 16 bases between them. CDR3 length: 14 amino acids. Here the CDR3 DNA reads TGTGCCAGCAGACCCAACCCGGGCGGGGAGACCCAGTACTTC. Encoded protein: CASRPNPGGETQYF.

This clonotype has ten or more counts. The CDR3: CASSLMAEDTQYF. Written as DNA, the CDR3 is TGTGCCAGCAGCCTAATGGCTGAGGATACGCAGTATTTT. The J gene is TRBJ2-3, the V gene TRBV11-2; unclear D gene. The V gene's germline CDR1 is SGHAT and CDR2 FQNNGV. Trimming left V 5 bases short and J 6 bases short, with 12 bases between. The CDR3 is 13 residues long.

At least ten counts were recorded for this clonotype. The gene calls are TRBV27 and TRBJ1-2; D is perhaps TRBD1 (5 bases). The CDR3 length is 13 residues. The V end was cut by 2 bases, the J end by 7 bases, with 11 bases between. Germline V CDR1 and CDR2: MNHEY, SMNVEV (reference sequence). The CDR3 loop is CASSLNRGSGYTF. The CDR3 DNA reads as TGTGCCAGCAGTTTAAATAGGGGTAGTGGCTACACCTTC.

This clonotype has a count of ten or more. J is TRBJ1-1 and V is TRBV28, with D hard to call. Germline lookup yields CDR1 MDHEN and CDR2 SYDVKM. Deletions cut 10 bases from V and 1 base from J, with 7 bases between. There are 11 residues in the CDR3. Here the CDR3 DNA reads TGTGCCACGACAAAGAACACTGAAGCTTTCTTT. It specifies CATTKNTEAFF.

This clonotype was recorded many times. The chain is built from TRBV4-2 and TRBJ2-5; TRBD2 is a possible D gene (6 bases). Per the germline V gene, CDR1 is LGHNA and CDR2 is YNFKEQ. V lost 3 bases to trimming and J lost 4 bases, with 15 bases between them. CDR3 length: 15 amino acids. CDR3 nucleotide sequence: TGTGCCAGCAGCCAGGGTGCAGGGCGGGGAGAGACCCAGTACTTC. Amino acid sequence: CASSQGAGRGETQYF.

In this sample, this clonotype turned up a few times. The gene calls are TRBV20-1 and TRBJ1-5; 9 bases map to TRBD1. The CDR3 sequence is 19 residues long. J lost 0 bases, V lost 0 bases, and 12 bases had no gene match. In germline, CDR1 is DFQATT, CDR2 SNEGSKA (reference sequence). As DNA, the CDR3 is TGCAGTGCTAGAGATCCTGGGACAGGGAGGCTTTATAGCAATCAGCCCCAGCATTTT. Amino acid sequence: CSARDPGTGRLYSNQPQHF.

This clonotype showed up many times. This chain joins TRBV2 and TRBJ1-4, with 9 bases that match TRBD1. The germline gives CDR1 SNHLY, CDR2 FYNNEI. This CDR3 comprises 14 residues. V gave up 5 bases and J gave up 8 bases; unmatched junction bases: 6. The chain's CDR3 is CASSLQGAAEKLFF. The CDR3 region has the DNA TGTGCCAGCAGTTTACAGGGGGCAGCCGAAAAACTGTTTTTT.

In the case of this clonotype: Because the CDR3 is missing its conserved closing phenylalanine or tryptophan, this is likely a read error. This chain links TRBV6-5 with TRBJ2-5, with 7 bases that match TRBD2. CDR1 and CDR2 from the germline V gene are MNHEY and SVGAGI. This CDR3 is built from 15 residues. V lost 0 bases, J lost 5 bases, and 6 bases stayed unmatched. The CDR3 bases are TGTGCCAGCAGTTACTCCCCCGCGGGAGAGGAGACCCAGTACCTC. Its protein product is CASSYSPAGEETQYL.

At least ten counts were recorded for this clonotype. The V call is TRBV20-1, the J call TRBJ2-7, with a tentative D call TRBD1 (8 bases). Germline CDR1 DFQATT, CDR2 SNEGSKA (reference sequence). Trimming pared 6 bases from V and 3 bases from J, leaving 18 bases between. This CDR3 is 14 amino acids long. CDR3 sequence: CSADRTGRDYEQYF. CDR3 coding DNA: TGCAGTGCCGACAGGACAGGGAGGGACTACGAGCAGTACTTC.

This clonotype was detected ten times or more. The CDR3 reads CASSFQGIGEQYF. CDR3 bases: TGTGCCAGCAGCTTCCAGGGGATTGGCGAGCAGTACTTC. The chain uses TRBV7-2 and TRBJ2-7; D perhaps matches TRBD1 (6 bases). With 3 bases removed from V and 6 bases from J, the gap between germline ends came to 12 bases. The CDR3 totals 13 residues. Germline CDR1 reads SGHTA; CDR2 reads FQGNSA.

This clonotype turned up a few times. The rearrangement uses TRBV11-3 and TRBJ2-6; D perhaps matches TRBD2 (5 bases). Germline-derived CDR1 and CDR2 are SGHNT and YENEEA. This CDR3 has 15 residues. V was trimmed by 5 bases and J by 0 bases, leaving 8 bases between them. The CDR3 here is CASSQRSSGANVLTF. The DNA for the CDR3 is TGTGCCAGCAGCCAGCGGAGCTCTGGGGCCAACGTCCTGACTTTC.

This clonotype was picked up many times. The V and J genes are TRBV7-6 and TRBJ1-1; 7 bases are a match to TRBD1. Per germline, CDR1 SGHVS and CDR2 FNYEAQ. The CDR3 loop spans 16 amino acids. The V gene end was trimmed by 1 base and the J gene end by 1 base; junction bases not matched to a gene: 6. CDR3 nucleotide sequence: TGTGCCAGCAGCTTAGAGGGGGCTGGGTCGAACACTGAAGCTTTCTTT. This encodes CASSLEGAGSNTEAFF.

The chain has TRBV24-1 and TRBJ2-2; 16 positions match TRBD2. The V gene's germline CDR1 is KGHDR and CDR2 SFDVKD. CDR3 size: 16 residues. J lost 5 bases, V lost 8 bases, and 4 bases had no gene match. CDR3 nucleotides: TGTGCCACCACCGGGACTAGCGGGAGGGATACCGGGGAGCTGTTTTTT. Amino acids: CATTGTSGRDTGELFF.

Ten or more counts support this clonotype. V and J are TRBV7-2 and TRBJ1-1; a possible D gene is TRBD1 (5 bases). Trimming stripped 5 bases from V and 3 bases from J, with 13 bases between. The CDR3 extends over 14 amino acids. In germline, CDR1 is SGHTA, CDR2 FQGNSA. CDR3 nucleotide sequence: TGTGCCAGCAGCATATTCAGGGAGGACACTGAAGCTTTCTTT. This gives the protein CASSIFREDTEAFF.

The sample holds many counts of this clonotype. CDR3 region: CAWSEGYGYTF. The DNA for the CDR3 is TGTGCCTGGAGTGAAGGGTATGGCTACACCTTC. The V gene is TRBV30, the J gene TRBJ1-2, with no clear D. V lost 1 base to trimming and J lost 5 bases, with 5 bases between them. The CDR3 extends over 11 amino acids. Germline CDR1 and CDR2: GTSNPN and SVGIG (reference sequence).

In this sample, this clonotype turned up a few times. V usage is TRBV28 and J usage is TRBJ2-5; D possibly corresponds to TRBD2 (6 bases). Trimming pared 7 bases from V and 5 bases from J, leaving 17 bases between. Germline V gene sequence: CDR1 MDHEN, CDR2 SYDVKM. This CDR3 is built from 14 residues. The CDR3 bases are TGTGCCAGCACGGGAGACACCCTAGGGGAGACCCAGTACTTC. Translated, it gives CASTGDTLGETQYF.

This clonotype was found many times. CDR3 DNA sequence: TGCAGTGCCAAGAGGGGGGCGAACACTGAAGCTTTCTTT. Translation gives CSAKRGANTEAFF. V and J are TRBV20-1 and TRBJ1-1; weak D call: TRBD1 (6 bases). The germline V gene has CDR1 DFQATT and CDR2 SNEGSKA (reference sequence). This CDR3 spans 13 amino acids. V shed 6 bases and J shed 1 base, with 12 bases lying between them.

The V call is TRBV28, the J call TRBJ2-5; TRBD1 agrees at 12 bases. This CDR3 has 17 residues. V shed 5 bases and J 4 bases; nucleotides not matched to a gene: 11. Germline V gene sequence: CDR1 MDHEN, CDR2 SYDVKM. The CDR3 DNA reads TGTGCCAGCAGTGCCACCGGGACAGGGGGCTCGGGAGAGACCCAGTACTTC. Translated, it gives CASSATGTGGSGETQYF.

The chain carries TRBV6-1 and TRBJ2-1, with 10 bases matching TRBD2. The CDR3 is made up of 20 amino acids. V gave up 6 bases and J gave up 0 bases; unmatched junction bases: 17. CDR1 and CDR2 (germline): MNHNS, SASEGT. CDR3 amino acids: CASSPGSASGSGSSYNEQFF. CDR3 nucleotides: TGTGCCAGCAGCCCGGGGTCCGCTAGCGGGAGCGGGAGCTCCTACAATGAGCAGTTCTTC.

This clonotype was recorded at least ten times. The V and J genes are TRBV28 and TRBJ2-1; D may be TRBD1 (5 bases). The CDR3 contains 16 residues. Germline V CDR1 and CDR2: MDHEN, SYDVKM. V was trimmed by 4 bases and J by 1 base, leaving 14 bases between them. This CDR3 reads CASSSAGFGSYNEQFF. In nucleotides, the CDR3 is TGTGCCAGCAGTTCCGCAGGGTTTGGGTCCTACAATGAGCAGTTCTTC.